This TCR beta chain originates from a study of cytomegalovirus exposure and HLA in healthy donors. With 1 base removed from V and 2 bases from J, the gap between germline ends came to 9 bases. The length of the CDR3 is 15 residues. Germline lookup yields CDR1 MNHEY and CDR2 SVGAGI. 60 Vbeta and 13 Jbeta primers were used in PCR. Only in-frame clones appear in the TCRdb table, and some are missing; sequencing was by immunoSEQ multiplex PCR. The sample yields 150,000 to 200,000 clones, approximately 88% seen once. The TCR sequence derives from a woman aged 30 to 39 in good health and CMV-seronegative. The sequenced material came from PBMCs. The chain has TRBV6-5 and TRBJ1-5; no reliable D call. CDR3 in amino acids: CASSYFPTGNQPQHF. Here the CDR3 DNA reads TGTGCCAGCAGTTACTTCCCAACGGGCAATCAGCCCCAGCATTTT.